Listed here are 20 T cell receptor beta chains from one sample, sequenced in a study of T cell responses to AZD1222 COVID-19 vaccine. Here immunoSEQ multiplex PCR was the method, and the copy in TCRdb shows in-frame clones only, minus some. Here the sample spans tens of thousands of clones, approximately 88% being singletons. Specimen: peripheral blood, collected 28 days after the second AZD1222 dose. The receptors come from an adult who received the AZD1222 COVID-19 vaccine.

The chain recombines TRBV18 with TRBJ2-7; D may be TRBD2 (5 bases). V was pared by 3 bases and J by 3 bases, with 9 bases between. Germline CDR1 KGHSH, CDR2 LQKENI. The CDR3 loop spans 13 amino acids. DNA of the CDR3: TGTGCCAGCTCACCTACGGGGAGCTACGAGCAGTACTTC. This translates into CASSPTGSYEQYF.

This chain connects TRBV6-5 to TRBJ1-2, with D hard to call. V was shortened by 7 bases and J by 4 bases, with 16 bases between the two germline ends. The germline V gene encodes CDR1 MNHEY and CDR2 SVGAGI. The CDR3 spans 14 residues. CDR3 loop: CASKEKGRFYGYTF. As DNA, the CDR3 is TGTGCCAGCAAGGAAAAGGGCCGATTCTATGGCTACACCTTC.

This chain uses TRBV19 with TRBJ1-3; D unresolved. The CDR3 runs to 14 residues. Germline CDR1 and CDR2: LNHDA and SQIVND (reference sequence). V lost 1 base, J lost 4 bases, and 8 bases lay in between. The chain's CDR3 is CASSIGRGGNTIYF. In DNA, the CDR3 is TGTGCCAGTAGTATAGGACGCGGGGGAAACACCATATATTTT.

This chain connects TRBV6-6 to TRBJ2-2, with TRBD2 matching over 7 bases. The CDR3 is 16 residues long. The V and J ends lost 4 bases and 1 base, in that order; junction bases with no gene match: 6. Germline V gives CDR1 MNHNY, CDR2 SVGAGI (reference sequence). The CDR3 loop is CASSSGKRGNTGELFF. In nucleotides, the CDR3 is TGTGCCAGCAGTTCGGGAAAGCGGGGGAACACCGGGGAGCTGTTTTTT.

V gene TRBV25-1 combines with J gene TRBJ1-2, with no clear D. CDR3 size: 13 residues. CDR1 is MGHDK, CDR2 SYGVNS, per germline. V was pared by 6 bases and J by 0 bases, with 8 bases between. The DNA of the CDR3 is TGTGCCAGCAGCCCCGGTCCTAACTATGGCTACACCTTC. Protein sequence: CASSPGPNYGYTF.

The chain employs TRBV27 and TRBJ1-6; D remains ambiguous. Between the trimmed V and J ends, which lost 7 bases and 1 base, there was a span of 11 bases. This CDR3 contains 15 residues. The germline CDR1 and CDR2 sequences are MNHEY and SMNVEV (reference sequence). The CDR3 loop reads CASTPRWSYNSPLHF. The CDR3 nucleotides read TGTGCCAGCACCCCTAGGTGGTCCTATAATTCACCCCTCCACTTT.

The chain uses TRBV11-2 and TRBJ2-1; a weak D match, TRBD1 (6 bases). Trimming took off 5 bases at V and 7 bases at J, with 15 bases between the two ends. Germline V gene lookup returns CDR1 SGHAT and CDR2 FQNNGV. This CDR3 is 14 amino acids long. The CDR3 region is CASSPAGEWNEQFF. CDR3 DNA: TGTGCCAGCAGCCCAGCAGGGGAGTGGAATGAGCAGTTCTTC.

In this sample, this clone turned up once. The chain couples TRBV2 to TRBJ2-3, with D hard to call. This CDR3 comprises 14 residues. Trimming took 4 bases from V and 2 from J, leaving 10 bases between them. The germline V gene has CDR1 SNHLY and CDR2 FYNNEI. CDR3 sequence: CASSVPVPTDTQYF. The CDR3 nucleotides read TGTGCCAGCAGTGTTCCGGTGCCCACAGATACGCAGTATTTT.

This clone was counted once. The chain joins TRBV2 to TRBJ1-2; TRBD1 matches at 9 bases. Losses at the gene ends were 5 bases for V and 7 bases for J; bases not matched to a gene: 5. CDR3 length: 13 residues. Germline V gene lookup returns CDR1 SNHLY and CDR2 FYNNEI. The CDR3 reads CASSYDRGSGYTF. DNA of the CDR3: TGTGCCAGCAGTTACGACAGGGGGTCTGGCTACACCTTC.

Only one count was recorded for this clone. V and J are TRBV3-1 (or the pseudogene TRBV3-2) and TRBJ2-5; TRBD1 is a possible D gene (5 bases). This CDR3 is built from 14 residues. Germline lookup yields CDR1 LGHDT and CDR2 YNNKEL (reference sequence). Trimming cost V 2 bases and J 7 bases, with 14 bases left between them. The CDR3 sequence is CASSQFKGVTTQYF. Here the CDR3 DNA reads TGTGCCAGCAGCCAATTTAAAGGGGTGACGACCCAGTACTTC.

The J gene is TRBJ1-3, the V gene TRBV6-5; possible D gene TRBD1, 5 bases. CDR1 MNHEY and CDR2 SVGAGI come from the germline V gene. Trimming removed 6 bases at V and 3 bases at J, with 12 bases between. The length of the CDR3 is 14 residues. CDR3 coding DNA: TGTGCCAGCAGGCAACAGGAGTATGGAAACACCATATATTTT. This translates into CASRQQEYGNTIYF.

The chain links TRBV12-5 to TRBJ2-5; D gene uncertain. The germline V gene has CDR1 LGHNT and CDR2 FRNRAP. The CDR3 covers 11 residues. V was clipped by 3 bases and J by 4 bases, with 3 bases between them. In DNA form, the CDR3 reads TGTGCTAGTGGTTTTACAGAGACCCAGTACTTC. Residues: CASGFTETQYF. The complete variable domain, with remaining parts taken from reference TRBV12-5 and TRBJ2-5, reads DARVTQTPRHKVTEMGQEVTMRCQPILGHNTVFWYRQTMMQGLELLAYFRNRAPLDDSGMPKDRFSAEMPDATLATLKIQPSEPRDSAVYFCASGFTETQYFGPGTRLLVL.

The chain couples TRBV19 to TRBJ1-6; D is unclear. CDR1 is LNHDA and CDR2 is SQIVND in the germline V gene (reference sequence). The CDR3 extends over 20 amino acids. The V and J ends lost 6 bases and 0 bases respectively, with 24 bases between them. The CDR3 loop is CASSQAAVVSPSSYNSPLHF. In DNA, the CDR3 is TGTGCCAGTAGCCAAGCCGCGGTAGTTTCCCCGAGCTCCTATAATTCACCCCTCCACTTT.

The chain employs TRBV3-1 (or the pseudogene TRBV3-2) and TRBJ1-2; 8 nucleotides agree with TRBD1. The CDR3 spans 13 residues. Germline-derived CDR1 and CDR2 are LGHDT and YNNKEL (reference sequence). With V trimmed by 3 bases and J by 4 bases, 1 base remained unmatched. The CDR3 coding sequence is TGTGCCAGCAGCCAGACAGGGGTCTATGGCTACACCTTC. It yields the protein CASSQTGVYGYTF.

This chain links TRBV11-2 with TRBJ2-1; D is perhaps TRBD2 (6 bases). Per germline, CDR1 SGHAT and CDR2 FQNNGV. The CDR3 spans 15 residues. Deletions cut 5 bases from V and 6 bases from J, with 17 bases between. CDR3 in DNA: TGTGCCAGCAGCGCTAGGGGCCAGGGAGGCAATGAGCAGTTCTTC. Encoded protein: CASSARGQGGNEQFF.

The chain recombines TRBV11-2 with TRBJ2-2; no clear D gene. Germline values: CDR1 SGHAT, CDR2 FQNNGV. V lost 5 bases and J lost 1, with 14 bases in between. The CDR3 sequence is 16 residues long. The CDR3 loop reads CASSPTSLRNTGELFF. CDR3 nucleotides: TGTGCCAGCAGCCCGACCTCTCTGAGGAACACCGGGGAGCTGTTTTTT.

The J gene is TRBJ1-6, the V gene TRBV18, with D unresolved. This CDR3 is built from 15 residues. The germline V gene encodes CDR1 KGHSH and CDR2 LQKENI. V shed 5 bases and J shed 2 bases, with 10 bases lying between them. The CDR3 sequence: CASSSDQTYNSPLHF. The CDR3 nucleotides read TGTGCCAGCTCATCCGACCAGACCTATAATTCACCCCTCCACTTT.

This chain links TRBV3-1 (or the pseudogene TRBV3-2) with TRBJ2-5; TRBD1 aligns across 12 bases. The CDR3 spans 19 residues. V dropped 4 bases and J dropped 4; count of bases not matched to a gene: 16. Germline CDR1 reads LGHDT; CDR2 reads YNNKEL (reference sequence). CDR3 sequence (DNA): TGTGCCAGCAGCCCACCGGGACAGGGGGCCGGCCGGTGGCGAGAGACCCAGTACTTC. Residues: CASSPPGQGAGRWRETQYF.

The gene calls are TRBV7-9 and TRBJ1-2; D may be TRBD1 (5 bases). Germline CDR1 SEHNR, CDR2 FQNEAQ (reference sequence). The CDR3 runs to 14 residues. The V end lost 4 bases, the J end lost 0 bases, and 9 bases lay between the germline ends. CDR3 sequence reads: CASSYRTSNYGYTF. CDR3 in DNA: TGTGCCAGCAGCTACAGGACTTCTAACTATGGCTACACCTTC. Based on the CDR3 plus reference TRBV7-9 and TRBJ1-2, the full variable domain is DTGVSQNPRHKITKRGQNVTFRCDPISEHNRLYWYRQTLGQGPEFLTYFQNEAQLEKSRLLSDRFSAERPKGSFSTLEIQRTEQGDSAMYLCASSYRTSNYGYTFGSGTRLTVV.

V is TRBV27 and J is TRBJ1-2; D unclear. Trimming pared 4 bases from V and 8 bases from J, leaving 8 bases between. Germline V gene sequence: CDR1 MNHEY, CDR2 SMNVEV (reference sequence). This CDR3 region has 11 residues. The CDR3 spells CASSSAGGYTF. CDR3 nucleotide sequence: TGTGCCAGCAGTTCCGCGGGAGGCTACACCTTC.